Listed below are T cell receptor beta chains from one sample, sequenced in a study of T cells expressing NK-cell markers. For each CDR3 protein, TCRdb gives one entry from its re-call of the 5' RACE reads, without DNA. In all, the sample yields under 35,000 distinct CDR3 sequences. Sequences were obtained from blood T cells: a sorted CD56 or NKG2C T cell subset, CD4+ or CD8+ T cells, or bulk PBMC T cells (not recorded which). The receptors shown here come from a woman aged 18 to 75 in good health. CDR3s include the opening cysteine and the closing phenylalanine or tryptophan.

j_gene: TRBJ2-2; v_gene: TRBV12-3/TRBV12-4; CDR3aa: CASRNRNTGELFF
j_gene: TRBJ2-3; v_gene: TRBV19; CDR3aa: CASSGLATDTQYF
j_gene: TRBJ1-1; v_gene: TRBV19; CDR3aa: CASKAGTTTEAFF
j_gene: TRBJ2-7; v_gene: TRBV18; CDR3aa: CASSQPGQMYEQYF
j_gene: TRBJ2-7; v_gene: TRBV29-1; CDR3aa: CSVGTGPDEQYF
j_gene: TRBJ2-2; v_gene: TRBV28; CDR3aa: CASSFGTGELFF
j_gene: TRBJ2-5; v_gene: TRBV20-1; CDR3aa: CSARDRGLLEETQYF
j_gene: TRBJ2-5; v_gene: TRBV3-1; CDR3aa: CASSQRSGGQETQYF
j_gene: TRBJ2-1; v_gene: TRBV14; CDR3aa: CASSHHQGHSYNEQFF
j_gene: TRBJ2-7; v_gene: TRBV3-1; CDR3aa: CASSQGGGFAYEQYF
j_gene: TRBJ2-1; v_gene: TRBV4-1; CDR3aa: CASSQGESDEQFF
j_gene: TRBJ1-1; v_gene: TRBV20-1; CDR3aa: CSARTGDTEAFF
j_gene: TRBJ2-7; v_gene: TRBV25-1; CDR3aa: CASSESYEQYF
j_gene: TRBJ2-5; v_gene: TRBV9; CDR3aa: CASSVGGTVETQYF
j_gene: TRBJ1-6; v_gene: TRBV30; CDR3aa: CAWSETSKGSPLHF
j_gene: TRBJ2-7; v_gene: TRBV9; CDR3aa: CASSHNLLQGSTYEQYF
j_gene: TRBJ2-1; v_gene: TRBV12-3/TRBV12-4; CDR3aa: CASSLQLAGYYNEQFF
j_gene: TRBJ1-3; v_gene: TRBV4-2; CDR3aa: CASSQGQDGNTIYF
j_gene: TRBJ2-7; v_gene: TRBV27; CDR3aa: CASSAGTDYEQYF
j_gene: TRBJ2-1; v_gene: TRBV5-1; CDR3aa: CASSLAATGRNEQFF
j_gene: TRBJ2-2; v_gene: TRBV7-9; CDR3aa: CASSPLPGELFF
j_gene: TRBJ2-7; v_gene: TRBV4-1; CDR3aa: CASSQGTSGIGEQYF
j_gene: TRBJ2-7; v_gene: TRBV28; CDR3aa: CASSSGTQAYEQYF
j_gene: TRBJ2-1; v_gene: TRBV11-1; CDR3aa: CASSLAGGSSYNEQFF
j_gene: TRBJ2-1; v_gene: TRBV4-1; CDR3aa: CASSQDSLAGPSSYNEQFF
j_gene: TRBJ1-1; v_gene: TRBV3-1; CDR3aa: CASSHPTQGNTEAFF
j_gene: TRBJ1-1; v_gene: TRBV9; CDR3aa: CASSVATRPAPNTEAFF
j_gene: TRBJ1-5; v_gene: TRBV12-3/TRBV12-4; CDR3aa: CASSRTLGNQPQHF
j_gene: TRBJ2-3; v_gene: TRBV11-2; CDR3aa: CASSLPGSADTQYF